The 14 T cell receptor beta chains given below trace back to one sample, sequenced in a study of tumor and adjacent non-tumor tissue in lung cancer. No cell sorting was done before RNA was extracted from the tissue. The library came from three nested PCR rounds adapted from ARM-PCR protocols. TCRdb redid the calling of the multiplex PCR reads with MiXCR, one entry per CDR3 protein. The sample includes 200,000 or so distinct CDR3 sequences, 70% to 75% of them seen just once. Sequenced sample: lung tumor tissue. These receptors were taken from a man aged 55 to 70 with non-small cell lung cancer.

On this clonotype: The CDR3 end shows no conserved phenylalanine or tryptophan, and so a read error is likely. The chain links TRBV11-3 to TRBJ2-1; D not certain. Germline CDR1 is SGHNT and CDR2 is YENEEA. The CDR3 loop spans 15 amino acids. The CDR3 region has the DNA TGTGGCAGCAGCTTCACCTCGGGTTCCTACAATGAGCAGTTCCTC. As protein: CGSSFTSGSYNEQFL.

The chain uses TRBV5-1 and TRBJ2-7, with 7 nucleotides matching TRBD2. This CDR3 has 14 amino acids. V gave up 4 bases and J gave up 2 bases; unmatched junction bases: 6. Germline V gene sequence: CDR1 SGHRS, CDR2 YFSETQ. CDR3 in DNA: TGCGCCAGCAGCCCTAGCGGAGATACCTACGAGCAGTACTTC. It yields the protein CASSPSGDTYEQYF.

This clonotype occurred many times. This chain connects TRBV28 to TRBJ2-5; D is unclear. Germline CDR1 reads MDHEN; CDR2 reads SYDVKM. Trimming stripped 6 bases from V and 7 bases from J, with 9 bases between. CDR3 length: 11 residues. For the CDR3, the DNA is TGTGCCAGCAGCCTTTCGCGGACCCAGTACTTC. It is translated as CASSLSRTQYF.

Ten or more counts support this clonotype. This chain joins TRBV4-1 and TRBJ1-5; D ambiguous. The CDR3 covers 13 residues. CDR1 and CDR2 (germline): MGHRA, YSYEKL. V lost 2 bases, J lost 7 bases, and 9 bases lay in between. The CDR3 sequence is CASSQWEGQPQHF. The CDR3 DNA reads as TGCGCCAGCAGCCAATGGGAGGGACAGCCCCAGCATTTT.

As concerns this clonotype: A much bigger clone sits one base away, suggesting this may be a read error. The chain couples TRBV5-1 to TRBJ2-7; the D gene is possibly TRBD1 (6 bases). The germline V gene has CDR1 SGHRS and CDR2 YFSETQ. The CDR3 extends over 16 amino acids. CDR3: CTSSLSLGGQTYEQYF. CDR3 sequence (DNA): TGCACCAGCAGTCTTTCCCTAGGGGGTCAAACCTACGAGCAGTACTTC.

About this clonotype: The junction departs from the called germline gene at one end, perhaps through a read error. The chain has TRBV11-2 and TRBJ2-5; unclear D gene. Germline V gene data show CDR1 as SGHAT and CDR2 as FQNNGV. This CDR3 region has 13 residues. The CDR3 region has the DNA TGTGCCAGCAGCTTAGTGCCGCAAGAGACACAGTACTTC. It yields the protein CASSLVPQETQYF.

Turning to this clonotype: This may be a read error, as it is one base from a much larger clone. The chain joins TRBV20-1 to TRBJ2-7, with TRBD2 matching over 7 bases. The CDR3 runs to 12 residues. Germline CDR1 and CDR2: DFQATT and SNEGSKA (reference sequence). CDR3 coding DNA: TGCAGTGCTAGACTAGCGGAATACGAGCAGTGCTTC. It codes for CSARLAEYEQCF.

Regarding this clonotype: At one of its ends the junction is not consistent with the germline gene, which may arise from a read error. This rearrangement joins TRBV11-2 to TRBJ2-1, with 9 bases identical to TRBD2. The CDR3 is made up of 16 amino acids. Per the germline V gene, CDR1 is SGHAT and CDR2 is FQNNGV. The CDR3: CASSLISGRRSNEQSF. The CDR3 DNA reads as TGTGCCAGCAGCTTAATTAGCGGGAGAAGGTCCAATGAGCAGTCCTTC.

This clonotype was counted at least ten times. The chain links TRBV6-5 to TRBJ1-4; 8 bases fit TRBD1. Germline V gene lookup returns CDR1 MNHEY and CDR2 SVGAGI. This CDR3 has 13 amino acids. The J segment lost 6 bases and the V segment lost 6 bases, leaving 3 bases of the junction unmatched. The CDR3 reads CASSQQGDEKLFF. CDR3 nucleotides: TGTGCCAGCAGCCAACAGGGGGATGAAAAACTGTTTTTT.

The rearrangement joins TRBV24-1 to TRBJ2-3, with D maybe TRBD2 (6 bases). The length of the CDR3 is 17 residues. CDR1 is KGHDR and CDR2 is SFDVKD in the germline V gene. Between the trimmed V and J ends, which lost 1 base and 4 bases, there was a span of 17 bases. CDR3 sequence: CATSDFRTVGGSDTQYF. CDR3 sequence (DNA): TGTGCCACCAGTGATTTCCGGACTGTCGGGGGTTCAGATACGCAGTATTTT.

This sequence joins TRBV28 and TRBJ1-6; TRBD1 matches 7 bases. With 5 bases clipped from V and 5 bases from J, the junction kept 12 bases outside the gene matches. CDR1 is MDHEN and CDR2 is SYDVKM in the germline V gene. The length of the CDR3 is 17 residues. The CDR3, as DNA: TGTGCCAGCAGTGCCTCAGGACAGGCAGTGAATAATTCACCCCTCCACTTT. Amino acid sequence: CASSASGQAVNNSPLHF.

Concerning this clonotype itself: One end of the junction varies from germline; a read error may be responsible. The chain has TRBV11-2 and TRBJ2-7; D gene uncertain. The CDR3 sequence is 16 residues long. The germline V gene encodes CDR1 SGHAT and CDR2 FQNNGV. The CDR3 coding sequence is TGTGCCAGCAACTTAGATATCCTCTACCACTCCTACGAACAGTACTTC. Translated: CASNLDILYHSYEQYF.

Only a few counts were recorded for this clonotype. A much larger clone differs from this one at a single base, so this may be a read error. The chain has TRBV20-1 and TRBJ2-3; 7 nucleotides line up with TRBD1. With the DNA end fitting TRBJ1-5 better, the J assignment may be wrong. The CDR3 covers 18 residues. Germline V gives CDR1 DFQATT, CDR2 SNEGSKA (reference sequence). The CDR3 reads CSARDSARAGGPTDTQHF. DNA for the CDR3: TGCAGTGCTAGAGATAGCGCCCGGGCAGGGGGGCCTACAGATACGCAGCATTTT.

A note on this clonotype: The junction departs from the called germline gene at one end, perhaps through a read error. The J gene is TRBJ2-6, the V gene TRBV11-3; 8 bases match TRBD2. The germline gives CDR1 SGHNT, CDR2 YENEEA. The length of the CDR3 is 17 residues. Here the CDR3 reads CASNLSGRVAGTNVLTF. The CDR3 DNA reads TGTGCCAGCAACTTATCCGGGAGGGTAGCTGGGACCAACGTCCTGACTTTC.